This T cell receptor beta chain was sequenced during a study of shared clonotypes between healthy human individuals. Trimming removed 0 bases from V and 0 bases from J, with 6 bases in between. Germline CDR1 reads SGHAT; CDR2 reads FQNNGV. This CDR3 comprises 15 residues. Naive CD8 cells lacked CD45RO, underwent positive selection for CCR7 and left out terminally differentiated effector memory CD45RA+ cells. Sequenced by immunoSEQ multiplex PCR; TCRdb stores in-frame clones only, minus some. The sample yields 1.5 million to 2.5 million clones, just under 95% seen once. Material for sequencing was naive CD8+ T cells sorted from blood. The receptor's source is a man between 18 and 29 years old in good health. The genes are TRBV11-2 and TRBJ2-4; D is unclear. The CDR3: CASSLEAGAKNIQYF. Here the CDR3 DNA reads TGTGCCAGCAGCTTAGAGGCAGGAGCCAAAAACATTCAGTACTTC.